The rows below give T cell receptor beta chains drawn from one sample of a study of blood T cell repertoires in COVID-19. Method: immunoSEQ multiplex PCR; TCRdb's copy keeps in-frame clones and lacks some. The sample consists of about 100,000 clones, 79% of them appearing once. Sample: peripheral blood. These receptors were taken from a woman older than 75 with active or convalescent COVID-19. The CDR3 runs from the conserved cysteine through the conserved F or W. The D gene is left open where the match is weak. Only some rows state a clone size, as once, few, many or a class for expanded clones.

D	V	size	J	DNA	CDR3
-	TRBV10-3	-	TRBJ2-5	TGTGCCATCAGTGAGTCCCAGGACAGGGAGGGGATCCAAGAGACCCAGTACTTC	CAISESQDREGIQETQYF
TRBD1	TRBV19	-	TRBJ2-6	TGTGCCAGTAGCAGACAGGGGGCGGGTGGGGCCAACGTCCTGACTTTC	CASSRQGAGGANVLTF
TRBD2	TRBV7-3	-	TRBJ2-5	TGTGCCAGCAGCCCTCTAGCGGGAGTTATAGGGGAGACCCAGTACTTC	CASSPLAGVIGETQYF
TRBD2	TRBV6-5	-	TRBJ2-7	TGTGCCAGCACCCTTAGCGGGAGCTCCTACGAGCAGTACTTC	CASTLSGSSYEQYF
TRBD2	TRBV10-3	few	TRBJ2-3	TGTGCCATCAGTGACCCAGCGGGAGTTTCGGATACGCAGTATTTT	CAISDPAGVSDTQYF
TRBD1	TRBV28	-	TRBJ1-2	TGTGCCAGCAGTACCCCGACAGGGGGAGGCGGCTACACCTTC	CASSTPTGGGGYTF
-	TRBV9	-	TRBJ2-1	TGTGCCAGCAGCGCAGCACTAAGCTCCTACAATGAGCAGTTCTTC	CASSAALSSYNEQFF
TRBD1	TRBV15	-	TRBJ2-1	TGTGCCACCAGCAGACAAGGACAGGCCAATGAGCAGTTCTTC	CATSRQGQANEQFF
-	TRBV6-5	-	TRBJ1-2	TGTGCCAGCAGCCGCAACCAGAATAACTATGGCTACACCTTC	CASSRNQNNYGYTF
-	TRBV19	-	TRBJ1-3	TGTGCCTCAGGGGTTACTGGAAACACCATATATTTT	CASGVTGNTIYF
TRBD1	TRBV5-1	few	TRBJ2-7	TGTGCCAGCAGCCTGGACCTTCAGGGGGTTACTGGTTACGAGCAGTACTTC	CASSLDLQGVTGYEQYF
-	TRBV27	-	TRBJ2-1	TGTGCCAGCAGTTCCCCCCGAGGCGGATCCTACAATGAGCAGTTCTTC	CASSSPRGGSYNEQFF
TRBD2	TRBV11-2	once	TRBJ2-1	TGTGCCAGCAGCCCTAATAGCGGGAGGGCCTCCAATGAGCAGTTCTTC	CASSPNSGRASNEQFF
-	TRBV6-5	once	TRBJ2-3	TGTGCCAGCAGTCCCTTCACAGATACGCAGTATTTT	CASSPFTDTQYF
-	TRBV9	-	TRBJ2-7	TGTGCCAGCAGCGTGGGGCCGTCCTACGAGCAGTACTTC	CASSVGPSYEQYF
TRBD1	TRBV5-1	-	TRBJ1-4	TGCGCCAGCAGCTCCCGGACAGGGGGGACTAATGAAAAACTGTTTTTT	CASSSRTGGTNEKLFF
-	TRBV6-5	-	TRBJ1-1	TGTGCCAGCAGGTCGGTAGCCACTGAAGCTTTCTTT	CASRSVATEAFF
-	TRBV28	few	TRBJ1-2	TGTGCCAGCAGTTTAGGGCAGGGCTTGCGCTATGGCTACACCTTC	CASSLGQGLRYGYTF
-	TRBV6-5	-	TRBJ2-3	TGTGCCAGCAGCCCATACAATACGCAGTATTTT	CASSPYNTQYF
TRBD2	TRBV9	-	TRBJ2-5	TGTGCCAGCAGCGTAGACCCAAGAGGACTAGCGGGAGTGGAAGAGACCCAGTACTTC	CASSVDPRGLAGVEETQYF
-	TRBV11-2	-	TRBJ2-7	TGTGCCAGCAGAGTGACGACAGGCCCCTACGAGCAGTACTTC	CASRVTTGPYEQYF
-	TRBV18	-	TRBJ2-6	TGTGCCAGCTCACCCTTTACCTTCAGCTCTGGGGCCAACGTCCTGACTTTC	CASSPFTFSSGANVLTF
-	TRBV19	-	TRBJ1-1	TGTGCCAGTACACTTCTGGGAGGAACTGAAGCTTTCTTT	CASTLLGGTEAFF
TRBD2	TRBV18	-	TRBJ2-4	TGTGCCAGCTCAAGCATTAGCGGGAGTACCAAAAACATTCAGTACTTC	CASSSISGSTKNIQYF
TRBD2	TRBV5-1	-	TRBJ2-7	TGTGCCAGCAGCTCGGGGACTAGCGGGAGATTGGGTGAGCAGTACTTC	CASSSGTSGRLGEQYF
-	TRBV7-9	-	TRBJ2-7	TGTGCCAGCAGCGCGAACTCCTACGAGCAGTACTTC	CASSANSYEQYF
-	TRBV28	-	TRBJ2-4	TGTGCCAGCAGTCCCACAGGGACTAAAGGCAAAAACATTCAGTACTTC	CASSPTGTKGKNIQYF
-	TRBV6-5	-	TRBJ1-4	TGTGCCAGCAGTTTGTCGGGAACTAATGAAAAACTGTTTTTT	CASSLSGTNEKLFF
-	TRBV29-1	once	TRBJ2-1	TGCAGCGTTGAAGAAGGGGTGCGTGAGCAGTTCTTC	CSVEEGVREQFF
TRBD1	TRBV24-1	-	TRBJ1-2	TGTGCCACCAGTGGCCTCACGGGACAGGGGTTCTATGGCTACACCTTC	CATSGLTGQGFYGYTF
-	TRBV29-1	-	TRBJ1-5	TGCAGCGTGCAGGGTAATAGCAATCAGCCCCAGCATTTT	CSVQGNSNQPQHF
-	TRBV19	-	TRBJ2-1	TGTGCCAGTAGTAAGCTAGGCTCCTACAATGAGCAGTTCTTC	CASSKLGSYNEQFF
TRBD1	TRBV10-1	-	TRBJ1-5	TGCGCCAGCTCAACAGGGGTTAATCAGCCCCAGCATTTT	CASSTGVNQPQHF
TRBD1	TRBV9	-	TRBJ2-5	TGTGCCAGCAGCGTAGTGGGGGGACAGGGAGAGACCCAGTACTTC	CASSVVGGQGETQYF
-	TRBV27	-	TRBJ2-3	TGTGCCAGCAGTTTATTGGCGGATAACACAGATACGCAGTATTTT	CASSLLADNTDTQYF
-	TRBV19	-	TRBJ1-6	TGTGCCAGTAGTATAGACGGTTCACCCCTCCACTTT	CASSIDGSPLHF
TRBD1	TRBV5-1	-	TRBJ2-1	TGCGCCAGCAGCTTGGGGGGAATCGGGACAGGGTACAATGAGCAGTTCTTC	CASSLGGIGTGYNEQFF
-	TRBV7-2	-	TRBJ1-2	TGTGCCAGCAGCTCTGCTCAGGACTCAGGTCGCGGCTACACCTTC	CASSSAQDSGRGYTF
TRBD2	TRBV7-3	-	TRBJ2-5	TGTGCCAGCAGCTTAATGGGAGGGAAGCAAGAGACCCAGTACTTC	CASSLMGGKQETQYF
-	TRBV30	-	TRBJ1-1	TGTGCCTGGAGTGTTTTGGGGGGGACCACTGAAGCTTTCTTT	CAWSVLGGTTEAFF
-	TRBV5-4	-	TRBJ2-3	TGTGCCAGCAACCCCGATAGTGGGGGCTATACGCAGTATTTT	CASNPDSGGYTQYF
-	TRBV6-2/TRBV6-3	-	TRBJ1-1	TGTGCCAGCAGTTACTCGAATAGGAACACTGAAGCTTTCTTT	CASSYSNRNTEAFF
TRBD1	TRBV5-1	-	TRBJ2-7	TGCGCCAGCAGCTCCACCGGGACAGGGGACGAGCAGTACTTC	CASSSTGTGDEQYF
TRBD1	TRBV19	few	TRBJ2-1	TGTGCCAGTAGATTGACAGGGGTGTCAGCCAATGAGCAGTTCTTC	CASRLTGVSANEQFF
TRBD2	TRBV5-1	-	TRBJ2-3	TGCGCCAGCAGCTTGGGGGGACTACACACAGATACGCAGTATTTT	CASSLGGLHTDTQYF
-	TRBV15	-	TRBJ2-7	TGTGCCACCAGCAGGGACAGTAGTTACGAGCAGTACTTC	CATSRDSSYEQYF
TRBD1	TRBV2	once	TRBJ2-3	TGTGCCAGCAGTTTGGACAGGGGGGCCACAGATACGCAGTATTTT	CASSLDRGATDTQYF
-	TRBV2	-	TRBJ1-6	TGTGCCAGCAGGTACAGGGCGTCGGATTCACCCCTCCACTTT	CASRYRASDSPLHF
-	TRBV5-1	-	TRBJ2-3	TGTGCCAGCAGCTCCCGACTAGTTGGCACAGATACGCAGTATTTT	CASSSRLVGTDTQYF
-	TRBV21-1	-	TRBJ2-2	TGTGCCAGCACCTCTACGCGGGCTTCCGCCGGGGAGCTGTTTTTT	CASTSTRASAGELFF
-	TRBV5-4	-	TRBJ2-1	TGTGCCAGCGGGAGGGAGGGGGTGAATGAGCAGTTCTTC	CASGREGVNEQFF
TRBD2	TRBV4-1	few	TRBJ2-7	TGCGCCAGCAGCCAAGCTACGGGGACTAGCGGATCCTACGAGCAGTACTTC	CASSQATGTSGSYEQYF
TRBD1	TRBV2	-	TRBJ1-6	TGTGCCAGCAGGAGGGACAGGGGGATTAAGGCACCCCTCCACTTT	CASRRDRGIKAPLHF
-	TRBV15	-	TRBJ2-2	TGTGCCACCAGACGTACGGGAGAGGGGCCGTACACCGGGGAGCTGTTTTTT	CATRRTGEGPYTGELFF
TRBD1	TRBV5-4	once	TRBJ2-1	TGTGCCAGCAGCTTGGGGGACAGAGGTGAGCAGTTCTTC	CASSLGDRGEQFF